This TCR beta chain was profiled in a study of early T cells in non-severe SARS-CoV-2 infection. Looking at the study overall: Alpha and beta chains were unpaired, from unsorted whole-blood bulk RNA.

CDR1 and CDR2 from the germline V gene are MNHEY and SMNVEV (reference sequence). Trimming shortened V by 0 bases and J by 2 bases, and 7 bases separated the two germline ends. This CDR3 comprises 14 residues. Individually, cDNA molecules had unique molecular identifiers attached to them. TCRdb analysed the 5' RACE reads with MiXCR anew, one entry per CDR3 protein. This table has about 61,000 distinct CDR3 sequences, around 13% appearing once. The chain is built from TRBV27 and TRBJ2-5; D remains unclear. The sample here was whole blood, taken at baseline. This TCR derives from an adult who was a healthcare worker with PCR-confirmed SARS-CoV-2 infection or an uninfected control (not recorded which). The donor label of this sample is uncertain. The CDR3 loop is CASSLSRNQETQYF. CDR3 nucleotide sequence: TGTGCCAGCAGTTTATCACGGAATCAAGAGACCCAGTACTTC.